Listed here are 10 T cell receptor beta chains from one sample, sequenced in a study of Graves' ophthalmopathy and Graves' hyperthyroidism. Researchers took RNA transcripts and amplified TCR beta CDR3 regions from them. An initial RT-PCR round employing HTBI primers preceded a second-round multiplex PCR. One entry per CDR3 protein, called by TCRdb with MiXCR from the multiplex PCR reads. The table shows 600,000 to 700,000 distinct CDR3 sequences, with over 40% occurring only once. What was sequenced was peripheral blood. Source of these receptors: an adult man with Graves' ophthalmopathy.

The chain links TRBV2 to TRBJ1-4, with D hard to call. CDR1 and CDR2 from the germline V gene are SNHLY and FYNNEI. The length of the CDR3 is 14 residues. V shed 3 bases and J shed 4 bases, with 9 bases lying between them. The CDR3 sequence is CASSDSDGNEKLFF. CDR3 nucleotides: TGTGCCAGCAGTGATTCGGACGGTAATGAAAAACTGTTTTTT.

The chain is built from TRBV5-8 and TRBJ2-2, with a weak D call TRBD1 (6 bases). The CDR3 consists of 15 residues. Deletions cut 4 bases from V and 4 bases from J, with 14 bases between. From germline, CDR1 is SGHTS and CDR2 YDEGEE. The CDR3 spells CASSGRDTSTGELFF. The CDR3 bases are TGTGCCAGCAGCGGCCGGGACACTTCCACCGGGGAGCTGTTTTTT.

Many counts were recorded for this clonotype. Written as DNA, the CDR3 is TGTGCCAGCACAAAGGATAGCAATCAGCCCCAGCATTTT. Residues: CASTKDSNQPQHF. The chain is built from TRBV6-1 and TRBJ1-5; no firm D call. Looked up from germline, CDR1 is MNHNS and CDR2 is SASEGT. This CDR3 comprises 13 residues. V was trimmed by 7 bases and J by 0 bases, leaving 7 bases between them.

This clonotype was seen ten or more times. The chain has TRBV5-8 and TRBJ2-5; TRBD1 is a possible D gene (5 bases). CDR1 is SGHTS, CDR2 YDEGEE, per germline. The CDR3 covers 14 residues. V dropped 4 bases and J dropped 2 bases, with 12 bases sitting between them. CDR3 sequence (DNA): TGTGCCAGCAGCCCGTGGGGCGCTCAAGAGACCCAGTACTTC. Protein: CASSPWGAQETQYF.

The chain links TRBV29-1 to TRBJ2-7, with D possibly TRBD2 on 5 matching bases. V was pared by 6 bases and J by 3 bases, with 15 bases between. This CDR3 has 13 residues. Germline lookup yields CDR1 SQVTM and CDR2 ANQGSEA. CDR3 protein: CSVPGRGNYEQYF. CDR3 bases: TGCAGCGTCCCTGGACGGGGAAACTACGAGCAGTACTTC.

This clonotype was found many times. The J gene is TRBJ2-5, the V gene TRBV5-1; D assignment may be TRBD1 or TRBD2 (6 bases each). Looked up from germline, CDR1 is SGHRS and CDR2 is YFSETQ. With 2 bases removed from V and 7 bases from J, the gap between germline ends came to 18 bases. This CDR3 spans 15 amino acids. The CDR3 DNA sequence: TGCGCCAGCAGCTTTGTATGGGGGGCTGATGGGACCCAGTACTTC. Its translation: CASSFVWGADGTQYF.

This clonotype was seen repeatedly, ten times or more. The gene calls are TRBV4-1 and TRBJ1-2, with a tentative D call TRBD1 (5 bases). CDR1 and CDR2 (germline): MGHRA, YSYEKL. This CDR3 is 15 amino acids long. V was clipped by 1 base and J by 2 bases, with 11 bases between them. The CDR3: CASSQAGTHNYGYTF. The CDR3, as DNA: TGCGCCAGCAGCCAAGCTGGGACGCACAACTATGGCTACACCTTC.

For this clonotype: At one end the junction does not follow the germline gene, possibly because of a read error. The chain has TRBV6-5 and TRBJ2-7; 8 bases are a match to TRBD2. This CDR3 region has 14 residues. CDR1 is MNHEY, CDR2 SVGAGI, per germline. The CDR3 sequence is CASSYSGSFYQQYF. In DNA, the CDR3 is TGTGCCAGCAGTTACAGCGGGAGCTTCTACCAGCAGTACTTC.

This clonotype was recorded many times. This chain links TRBV4-2 with TRBJ1-3; TRBD1 is a possible D gene (6 bases). Trimming removed 4 bases at V and 3 bases at J, with 7 bases between. Germline CDR1 is LGHNA and CDR2 is YNFKEQ. The length of the CDR3 is 13 residues. The CDR3 spells CASSPTGGNTIYF. In DNA form, the CDR3 reads TGTGCCAGCAGCCCGACAGGTGGAAACACCATATATTTT.

The chain couples TRBV29-1 to TRBJ1-3; tentative D call: TRBD1 (5 bases). Trimming pared 8 bases from V and 2 bases from J, leaving 7 bases between. The CDR3 extends over 11 amino acids. Per germline, CDR1 SQVTM and CDR2 ANQGSEA. The CDR3 coding sequence is TGCAGCAAGGACACTGGAAACACCATATATTTT. This translates into CSKDTGNTIYF.